This T cell receptor (beta chain) was sequenced in a study of blood T cell repertoires in COVID-19. The overall study: Specimens from acute and convalescent COVID-19 originated in the United States, Italy and Spain.

The germline V gene has CDR1 LGHNA and CDR2 YNFKEQ. The CDR3 is 15 residues long. The germline V and J ends were trimmed by 1 base and 8 bases, with 17 bases remaining between them. In the original workflow: Counts of nucleated cells, estimated from reference gene primer amplification, were obtained. TCRdb's copy holds only in-frame clones and misses some; the assay was immunoSEQ multiplex PCR. From that table come the V and J calls and clone size; the DNA was used to work out D and trimming. The sample yields about 100,000 clones, about 90% seen once. Sample: peripheral blood. This TCR was recovered from a human donor with COVID-19, enrolled during active disease. The donor label of this sample is uncertain. V usage is TRBV4-2 and J usage is TRBJ1-2, with a weak D call TRBD1 (5 bases). CDR3 protein: CASSQVTELLGGYTF. The DNA of the CDR3 is TGTGCCAGCAGCCAAGTGACAGAGCTTCTTGGGGGCTACACCTTC.